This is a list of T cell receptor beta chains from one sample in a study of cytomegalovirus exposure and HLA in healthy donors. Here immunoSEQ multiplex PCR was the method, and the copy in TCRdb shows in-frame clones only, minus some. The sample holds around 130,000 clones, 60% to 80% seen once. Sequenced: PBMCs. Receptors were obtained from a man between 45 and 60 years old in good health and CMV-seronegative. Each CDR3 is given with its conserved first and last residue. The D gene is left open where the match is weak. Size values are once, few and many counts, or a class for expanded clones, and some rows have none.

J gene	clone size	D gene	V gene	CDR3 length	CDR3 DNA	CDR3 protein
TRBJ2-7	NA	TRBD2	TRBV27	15	TGTGCCAGCAGTCCTACCGGGACTAGCGTATACCAGCAGTACTTC	CASSPTGTSVYQQYF
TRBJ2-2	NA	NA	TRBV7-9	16	TGTGCCAGCAGCTCCCGGGCCGGGAGCGAGACCGGGGAGCTGTTTTTT	CASSSRAGSETGELFF
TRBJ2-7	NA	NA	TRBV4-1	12	TGCGCCAGCAGCCAAGTTCTGAGCGAGCAGTACTTC	CASSQVLSEQYF
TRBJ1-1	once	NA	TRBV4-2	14	TGTGCCAGCAGCCGCGGAGGGATGAACACTGAAGCTTTCTTT	CASSRGGMNTEAFF
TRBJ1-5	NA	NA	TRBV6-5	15	TGTGCCAGCAGTGCCCTGGAGAGGAGCAATCAGCCCCAGCATTTT	CASSALERSNQPQHF
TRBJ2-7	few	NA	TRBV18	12	TGTGCCAGCTCACCATCGACATCCGAGCAGTACTTC	CASSPSTSEQYF
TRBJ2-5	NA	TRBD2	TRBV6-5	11	TGTGCCAGCAGTTCGGGAGGGGCCCAGTACTTC	CASSSGGAQYF
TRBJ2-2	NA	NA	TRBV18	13	TGTGCCAGCTCACTGGCGGACACCGGGGAGCTGTTTTTT	CASSLADTGELFF
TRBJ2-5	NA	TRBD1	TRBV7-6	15	TGTGCCAGCAGCCCTAAGGGGGCGGGTGGGGAGACCCAGTACTTC	CASSPKGAGGETQYF
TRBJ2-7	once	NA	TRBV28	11	TGTGCCAGCAGTGCGGGCTACGAGCAGTACTTC	CASSAGYEQYF
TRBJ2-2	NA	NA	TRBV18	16	TGTGCCAGCTCATCACTGGACTCTTTTAACACCGGGGAGCTGTTTTTT	CASSSLDSFNTGELFF
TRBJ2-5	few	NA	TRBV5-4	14	TGTGCCAGCAGCTTGGACAGGGTACAAGAGACCCAGTACTTC	CASSLDRVQETQYF
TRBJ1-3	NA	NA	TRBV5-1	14	TGCGCCAGCAGCTTGGCGGGGTCTGGAAACACCATATATTTT	CASSLAGSGNTIYF
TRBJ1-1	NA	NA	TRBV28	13	TGTGCCAGCAGCTCATTGGGGCGCCGGGCAGCTTTCTTT	CASSSLGRRAAFF
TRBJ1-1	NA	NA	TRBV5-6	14	TGTGCCAGCAGCTTACCCAGGGTGAACACTGAAGCTTTCTTT	CASSLPRVNTEAFF
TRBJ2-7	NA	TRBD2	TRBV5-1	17	TGCGCCAGCAGCTTGGCCACTTTCGCGGGAGGGTCCTACGAGCAGTACTTC	CASSLATFAGGSYEQYF
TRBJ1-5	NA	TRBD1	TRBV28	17	TGTGCCAGCAGTTCCGGACAGGGGCCTCCGGGGAATCAGCCCCAGCATTTT	CASSSGQGPPGNQPQHF
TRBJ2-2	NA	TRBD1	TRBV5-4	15	TGTGCCAGCAGCCCCGGGACAGGGAACACCGGGGAGCTGTTTTTT	CASSPGTGNTGELFF
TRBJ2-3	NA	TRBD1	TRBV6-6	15	TGTGCCAGCTCTGGACAGGGTGGTACATTGGATACGCAGTATTTT	CASSGQGGTLDTQYF
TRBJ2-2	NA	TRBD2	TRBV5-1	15	TGCGCCAGCAGCAGGGGAGGGTCGGACACCGGGAAGCTGTTTTTT	CASSRGGSDTGKLFF
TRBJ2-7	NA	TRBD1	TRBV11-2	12	TGTGCCAGCAGCTCGGGACAGGGGGGGCAGTACTTC	CASSSGQGGQYF
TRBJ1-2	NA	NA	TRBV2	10	TGTGCCAGCAGTGATGAGGGCTACACCTTC	CASSDEGYTF
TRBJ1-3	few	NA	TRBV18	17	TGTGCCAGCTCACCCCTAGGACAGAAGTCCTCTGGAAACACCATATATTTT	CASSPLGQKSSGNTIYF
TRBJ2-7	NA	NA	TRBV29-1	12	TGCAGCGTTGGGGGCGCTCTGGGCGAGCAGTACTTC	CSVGGALGEQYF
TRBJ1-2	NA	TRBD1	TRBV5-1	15	TGCGCCAGCAGACCCTTCGGGACAGGGGTCTATGGCTACACCTTC	CASRPFGTGVYGYTF
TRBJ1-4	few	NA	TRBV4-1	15	TGCGCCAGCAGCCAAGATCGGCAGGGGTTTGGAAAACTGTTTTTT	CASSQDRQGFGKLFF
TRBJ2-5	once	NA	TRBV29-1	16	TGCAGCGTTACCGGGAAAGTACAGTTCCAACAAGAGACCCAGTACTTC	CSVTGKVQFQQETQYF
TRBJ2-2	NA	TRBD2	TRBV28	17	TGTGCCAGCAGTTCCTTTGGTGGGCTAGCGGGAGTCGGGGAGCTGTTTTTT	CASSSFGGLAGVGELFF
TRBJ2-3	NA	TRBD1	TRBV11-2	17	TGTGCCAGCAGCTCAACAGGGGCTGGTTCTAGCACAGATACGCAGTATTTT	CASSSTGAGSSTDTQYF
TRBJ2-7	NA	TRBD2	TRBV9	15	TGTGCCAGCAGCGTAGGTGGGGGGGAAAACTACGAGCAGTACTTC	CASSVGGGENYEQYF
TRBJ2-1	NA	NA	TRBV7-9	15	TGTGCCAGCAGCTTAGCGCTAGGGGACTACAATGAGCAGTTCTTC	CASSLALGDYNEQFF
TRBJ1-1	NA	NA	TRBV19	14	TGTGCCAGTAGGGCAGGGCGGCAGGCCACTGAAGCTTTCTTT	CASRAGRQATEAFF
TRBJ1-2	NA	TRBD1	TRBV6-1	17	TGTGCCAGCAGTGAAAGGGACAGGGGGCAATATTACTATGGCTACACCTTC	CASSERDRGQYYYGYTF
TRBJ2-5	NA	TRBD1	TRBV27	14	TGTGCCAGCAGTAACAGGGGGCCTAGGGAGACCCAGTACTTC	CASSNRGPRETQYF
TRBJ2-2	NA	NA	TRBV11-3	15	TGTGCCAGCAGCTTACGGACAGCGAGCACCGGGGAGCTGTTTTTT	CASSLRTASTGELFF
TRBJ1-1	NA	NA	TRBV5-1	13	TGCGCCAGCAGCTTGATCCCAGTCGCTGAAGCTTTCTTT	CASSLIPVAEAFF
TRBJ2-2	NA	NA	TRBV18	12	TGTGCCAGCTCACCCGACACCGGGGAGCTGTTTTTT	CASSPDTGELFF
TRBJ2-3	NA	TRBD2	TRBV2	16	TGTGCCAGCAGTTTCGGACTAGCGGGAATCACAGATACGCAGTATTTT	CASSFGLAGITDTQYF
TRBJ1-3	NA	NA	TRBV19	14	TGTGCCAGTAGGAGGGAAAGCTCTGGAAACACCATATATTTT	CASRRESSGNTIYF
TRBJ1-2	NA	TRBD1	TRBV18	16	TGTGCCAGCTCACCAGGGACAGGGCTTCAAAACTATGGCTACACCTTC	CASSPGTGLQNYGYTF
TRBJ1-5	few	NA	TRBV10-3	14	TGTGCCATCAGTGAGCGAGATAGCAATCAGCCCCAGCATTTT	CAISERDSNQPQHF
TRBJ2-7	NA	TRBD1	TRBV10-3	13	TGTGCCATCAGCCGGGACAGTCGGTACGAGCAGTACTTC	CAISRDSRYEQYF
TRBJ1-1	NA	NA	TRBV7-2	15	TGTGCCAGCAGCTTAGATCAGGTCGGGAACACTGAAGCTTTCTTT	CASSLDQVGNTEAFF
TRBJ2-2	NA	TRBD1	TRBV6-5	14	TGTGCCAGCCGACGGACAGGGGGATCCGGGGAGCTGTTTTTT	CASRRTGGSGELFF
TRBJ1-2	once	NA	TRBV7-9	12	TGTGCCAGCAGCGAGCAGCGGGATGGCTACACCTTC	CASSEQRDGYTF
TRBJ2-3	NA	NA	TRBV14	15	TGTGCCAGCAGCCCCCAGGGGGGCCGCGCAGATACGCAGTATTTT	CASSPQGGRADTQYF
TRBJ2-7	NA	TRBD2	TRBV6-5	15	TGTGCCAGCAGGACCGGGACTAGCGGGAGTTACGAGCAGTACTTC	CASRTGTSGSYEQYF
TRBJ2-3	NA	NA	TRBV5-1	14	TGCGCCAGCAGCTTGGGGAGTAGGCCAGATACGCAGTATTTT	CASSLGSRPDTQYF
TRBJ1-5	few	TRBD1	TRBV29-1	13	TGCAGCGTTGGGCAGGGGGGAGGACAGCCCCAGCATTTT	CSVGQGGGQPQHF
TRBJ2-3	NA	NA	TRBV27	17	TGTGCCAGCAGTCCCCGCAGCGTGCGGGCCAGCACAGATACGCAGTATTTT	CASSPRSVRASTDTQYF
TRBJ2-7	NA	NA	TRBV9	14	TGTGCCAGCAGTGTCGGTGACAGACCCTACGAGCAGTACTTC	CASSVGDRPYEQYF
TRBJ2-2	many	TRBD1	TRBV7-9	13	TGTGCCTCCAACAGGGGGGAAAGCGGGGAGCTGTTTTTT	CASNRGESGELFF
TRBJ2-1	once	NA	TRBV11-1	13	TGTGCCAGCAGTGCTAGCATATACAATGAGCAGTTCTTC	CASSASIYNEQFF